The 18 T cell receptor beta chains presented below share a single source sample, sequenced in a study of T-cell memory formation after mild COVID-19. One entry per CDR3 protein results from TCRdb running MiXCR on the 5' RACE reads. The sample lists roughly 400,000 distinct CDR3 sequences; 18% were seen once. Material: PBMCs or a T cell subset sorted from them (not recorded which). Receptor source: a man younger than 30 who had mild COVID-19 (a few samples of this study predate the infection). Cell type and time point are not known.

Many counts were recorded for this clonotype. The chain employs TRBV5-1 and TRBJ2-1; perhaps TRBD2 as D (7 bases). From germline, CDR1 is SGHRS and CDR2 YFSETQ. This CDR3 is 15 amino acids long. Trimming cost V 4 bases and J 1 base, with 12 bases left between them. As DNA, the CDR3 is TGCGCCAGCAGCGGGGGGGCCGGGTCCTACAATGAGCAGTTCTTC. Its protein product is CASSGGAGSYNEQFF.

The chain has TRBV10-3 and TRBJ2-5, with no clear D. Trimming took 4 bases from V and 0 from J, leaving 9 bases between them. This CDR3 contains 14 residues. Per germline, CDR1 ENHRY and CDR2 SYGVKD. CDR3 coding DNA: TGTGCCATCAGTGCCGCGACCCACCAAGAGACCCAGTACTTC. It encodes CAISAATHQETQYF.

The table lists this clonotype with many counts. The chain combines TRBV15 with TRBJ2-5, with unresolved D. The CDR3 runs to 12 residues. Trimming removed 3 bases at V and 5 bases at J, with 7 bases between. From germline, CDR1 is LNHNV and CDR2 YYDKDF (reference sequence). Here the CDR3 reads CATSRMGETQYF. CDR3 coding DNA: TGTGCCACCAGCAGGATGGGGGAGACCCAGTACTTC. Supplemented by reference TRBV15 and TRBJ2-5, the full variable domain reads DAMVIQNPRYQVTQFGKPVTLSCSQTLNHNVMYWYQQKSSQAPKLLFHYYDKDFNNEADTPDNFQSRRPNTSFCFLDIRSPGLGDTAMYLCATSRMGETQYFGPGTRLLVL.

The chain has TRBV7-3 and TRBJ2-1; D possibly uses TRBD1 or TRBD2 (7 bases each). Trimming took off 2 bases at V and 7 bases at J, with 12 bases between the two ends. Germline CDR1 is SGHTA and CDR2 is FQGTGA. The CDR3 runs 14 residues. In DNA form, the CDR3 reads TGTGCCAGCAGCTTACCAGGGGGAGGGAATGAGCAGTTCTTC. It specifies CASSLPGGGNEQFF.

The table lists this clonotype with a few counts. This sequence joins TRBV6-2 or TRBV6-3 and TRBJ1-1; D not resolved. The ends were cut back, 2 bases at V and 12 bases at J, with 10 bases in the middle. The CDR3 covers 11 residues. In germline, CDR1 is MNHEY, CDR2 SVGEGT. CDR3 DNA: TGTGCCAGCAGTTACGGCGCACAGACTTTCTTT. This encodes CASSYGAQTFF.

The genes are TRBV9 and TRBJ2-6; 9 nucleotides line up with TRBD1. The germline V gene encodes CDR1 SGDLS and CDR2 YYNGEE. This CDR3 contains 18 residues. V shed 4 bases, J shed 0 bases, and the junction held 8 bases outside the gene matches. CDR3 coding DNA: TGTGCCAGCAGCCCCCGGGACAGGGTATTCTCTGGGGCCAACGTCCTGACTTTC. This translates into CASSPRDRVFSGANVLTF.

The V and J genes are TRBV7-9 and TRBJ2-5, with D tentatively TRBD1 (6 bases). V lost 3 bases to trimming and J lost 5 bases, with 13 bases between them. The V gene's germline CDR1 is SEHNR and CDR2 FQNEAQ (reference sequence). This CDR3 spans 14 amino acids. The CDR3 protein is CASSFPGTTETQYF. CDR3 coding DNA: TGTGCCAGCAGCTTTCCCGGGACAACGGAGACCCAGTACTTC.

This clonotype has just a few counts. This sequence joins TRBV4-1 and TRBJ2-2; 15 bases fit TRBD2. Looked up from germline, CDR1 is MGHRA and CDR2 is YSYEKL. The CDR3 length is 16 residues. V was clipped by 1 base and J by 6 bases; unmatched bases: 0. CDR3 nucleotide sequence: TGCGCCAGCAGCCAAGGGACTAGCGGGGGGGCCGGGGAGCTGTTTTTT. Translation: CASSQGTSGGAGELFF.

This clonotype was seen only a few times. CDR3 region: CASRETGIDGYTF. The CDR3 DNA sequence: TGTGCCAGCAGAGAGACAGGGATAGATGGCTACACCTTC. The J gene is TRBJ1-2, the V gene TRBV6-5, with 7 bases matching TRBD1. Germline CDR1 and CDR2: MNHEY and SVGAGI. This CDR3 comprises 13 residues. After removal of 6 bases from V and 6 bases from J, the junction contained 7 bases not matched to a gene.

This clonotype was counted ten times or more. V is TRBV4-1 and J is TRBJ2-7, with 11 bases identical to TRBD2. J lost 5 bases, V lost 4 bases, and 10 bases had no gene match. Germline loops: CDR1 MGHRA, CDR2 YSYEKL. The CDR3 is made up of 16 amino acids. This chain's CDR3 is CASSPSGGKIRDEQYF. The DNA for the CDR3 is TGCGCCAGCAGCCCTAGCGGGGGGAAAATAAGAGACGAGCAGTACTTC.

The sample holds a few counts of this clonotype. The V gene is TRBV5-1, the J gene TRBJ2-5; no firm D call. CDR1 and CDR2 from the germline V gene are SGHRS and YFSETQ. The CDR3 contains 13 residues. With 4 bases removed from V and 5 bases from J, the gap between germline ends came to 12 bases. For the CDR3, the DNA is TGCGCCAGCAGCGACACCCAGGCCGAGACCCAGTACTTC. Its protein is CASSDTQAETQYF.

The chain links TRBV4-1 to TRBJ1-1, with TRBD1 matching over 8 bases. Germline V gives CDR1 MGHRA, CDR2 YSYEKL. V lost 1 base to trimming and J lost 5 bases; unmatched junction nucleotides: 6. The CDR3 is 15 amino acids. The CDR3 reads CASSQVSRGQTEAFF. The CDR3 DNA reads TGCGCCAGCAGCCAAGTCTCCAGGGGGCAGACTGAAGCTTTCTTT.

The V gene is TRBV10-3, the J gene TRBJ2-5; perhaps TRBD2 as D (5 bases). Trimming left V 10 bases short and J 5 bases short, with 23 bases between. Germline V gene lookup returns CDR1 ENHRY and CDR2 SYGVKD. This CDR3 has 15 residues. The CDR3 region has the DNA TGTGCCAGCACCCTCGAGGCTAGCAAGGTGGAGACCCAGTACTTC. Its translation is CASTLEASKVETQYF.

The V gene is TRBV7-9, the J gene TRBJ1-1; D might be TRBD1 (5 bases). There are 12 residues in the CDR3. Deletions cut 3 bases from V and 11 bases from J, with 13 bases between. Germline assignment: CDR1 SEHNR and CDR2 FQNEAQ (reference sequence). CDR3 in DNA: TGTGCCAGCAGCTTCGTCTGGCGGGGGGCTTTCTTT. Its translation is CASSFVWRGAFF.

There are a few counts of this clonotype. The chain links TRBV5-1 to TRBJ2-1, with 9 bases that match TRBD2. Losses at the gene ends were 4 bases for V and 5 bases for J; bases not matched to a gene: 4. This CDR3 region has 14 residues. In germline, CDR1 is SGHRS, CDR2 YFSETQ. Written as DNA, the CDR3 is TGCGCCAGCAGCCCTGAGCGGGGGGACAATGAGCAGTTCTTC. This gives the protein CASSPERGDNEQFF.

This clonotype appeared a few times. This chain uses TRBV4-1 with TRBJ2-7, with D maybe TRBD1 (6 bases). The CDR3 runs to 15 residues. Trimming took off 4 bases at V and 7 bases at J, with 20 bases between the two ends. CDR1 is MGHRA, CDR2 YSYEKL, per germline. CDR3 residues: CASSPGHTLFPEQYF. CDR3 sequence (DNA): TGCGCCAGCAGCCCGGGACACACACTTTTTCCGGAGCAGTACTTC.

This clonotype was seen more than once but under ten times. The V gene is TRBV5-1, the J gene TRBJ1-2; 8 positions match TRBD1. J lost 4 bases, V lost 4 bases, and 6 bases had no gene match. The germline V gene encodes CDR1 SGHRS and CDR2 YFSETQ. The CDR3 has 14 amino acids. The chain's CDR3 is CASSVGQDGYGYTF. Written as DNA, the CDR3 is TGCGCCAGCAGCGTGGGACAGGATGGCTATGGCTACACCTTC.

This chain links TRBV6-2 or TRBV6-3 with TRBJ2-1; D might be TRBD1 (6 bases). V was cut by 5 bases and J by 10 bases, with 18 bases left in between. The CDR3 runs 14 residues. CDR1 and CDR2 from the germline V gene are MNHEY and SVGEGT. The CDR3 DNA sequence: TGTGCCAGCAGTCCCCGCAGGGGCCTGGGGGAGCAGTTCTTC. Encoded protein: CASSPRRGLGEQFF.